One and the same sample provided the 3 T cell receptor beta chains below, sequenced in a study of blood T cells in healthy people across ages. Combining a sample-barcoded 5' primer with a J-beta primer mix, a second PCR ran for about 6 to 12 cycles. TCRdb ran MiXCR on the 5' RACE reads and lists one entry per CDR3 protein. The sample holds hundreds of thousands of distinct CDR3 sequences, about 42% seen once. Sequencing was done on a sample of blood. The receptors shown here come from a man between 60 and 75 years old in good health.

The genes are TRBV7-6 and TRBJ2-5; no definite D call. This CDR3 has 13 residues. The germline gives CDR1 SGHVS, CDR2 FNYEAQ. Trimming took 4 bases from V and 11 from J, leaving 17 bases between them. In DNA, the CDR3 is TGTGCCAGCAGCTCCCAGTTGGGTTCTGAGCAGTACTTC. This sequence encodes CASSSQLGSEQYF.

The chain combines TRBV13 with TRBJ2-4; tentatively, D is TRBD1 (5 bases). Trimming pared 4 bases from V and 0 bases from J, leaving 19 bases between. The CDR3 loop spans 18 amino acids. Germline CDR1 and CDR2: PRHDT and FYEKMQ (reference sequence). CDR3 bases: TGTGCCAGCAGCTCTACTTGGGGCCGAGCTTTAGCCAAAAACATTCAGTACTTC. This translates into CASSSTWGRALAKNIQYF.

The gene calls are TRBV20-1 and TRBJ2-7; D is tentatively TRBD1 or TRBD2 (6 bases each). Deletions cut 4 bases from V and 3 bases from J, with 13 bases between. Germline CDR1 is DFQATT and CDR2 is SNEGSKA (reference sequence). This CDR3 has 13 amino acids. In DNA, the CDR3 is TGCAGTGCTACGAGGGGGGACCACTACGAGCAGTACTTC. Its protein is CSATRGDHYEQYF.